This T cell receptor beta chain was recovered during a study of Graves' ophthalmopathy and Graves' hyperthyroidism. Study-wide results and limits: The study's model predicted ophthalmopathy progression at roughly 69% sensitivity and 72% to 85% specificity.

Pregnancy or lactation, uncontrolled infections and other autoimmune diseases were grounds for excluding patients. The TCR beta CDR3 regions underwent amplification from RNA transcripts. Second-round multiplex PCR came after first-round RT-PCR with HTBI primers. TCRdb processed the multiplex PCR reads anew with MiXCR; each CDR3 protein has one entry. The sample holds approximately 700,000 distinct CDR3 sequences, 40% seen once. To note about this clonotype: The antigen remains unidentified.

The CDR3 runs to 12 residues. Germline V gene lookup returns CDR1 DFQATT and CDR2 SNEGSKA (reference sequence). Trimming cost V 5 bases and J 3 bases, with 10 bases left between them. The chain is built from TRBV20-1 and TRBJ1-2; D gene uncertain. Sequenced input: peripheral blood. The TCR was taken from an adult man with Graves' ophthalmopathy. The CDR3 here is CSAPLGDYGYTF. CDR3 DNA sequence: TGCAGTGCTCCCTTAGGAGACTATGGCTACACCTTC.